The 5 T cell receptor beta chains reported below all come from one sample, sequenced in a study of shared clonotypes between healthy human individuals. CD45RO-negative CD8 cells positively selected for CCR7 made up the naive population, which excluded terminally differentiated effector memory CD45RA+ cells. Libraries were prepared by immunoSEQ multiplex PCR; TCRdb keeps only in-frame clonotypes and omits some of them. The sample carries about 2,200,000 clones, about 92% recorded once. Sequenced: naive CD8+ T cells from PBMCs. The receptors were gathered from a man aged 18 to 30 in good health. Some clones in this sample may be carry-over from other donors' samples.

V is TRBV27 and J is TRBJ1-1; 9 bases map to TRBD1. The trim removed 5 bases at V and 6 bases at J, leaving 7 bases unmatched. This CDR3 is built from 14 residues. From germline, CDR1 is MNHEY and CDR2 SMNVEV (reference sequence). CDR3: CASSPWTGEAEAFF. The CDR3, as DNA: TGTGCCAGCAGTCCCTGGACAGGGGAGGCTGAAGCTTTCTTT.

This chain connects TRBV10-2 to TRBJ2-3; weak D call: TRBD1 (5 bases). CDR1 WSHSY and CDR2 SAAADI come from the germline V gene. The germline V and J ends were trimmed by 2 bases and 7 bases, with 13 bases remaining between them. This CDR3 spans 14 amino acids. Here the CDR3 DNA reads TGCGCCAGCAGTGAGAGGCAGGGTGGGAATACGCAGTATTTT. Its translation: CASSERQGGNTQYF.

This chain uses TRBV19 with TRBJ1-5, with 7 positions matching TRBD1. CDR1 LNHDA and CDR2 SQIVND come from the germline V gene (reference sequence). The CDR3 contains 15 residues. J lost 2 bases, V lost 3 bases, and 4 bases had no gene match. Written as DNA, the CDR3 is TGTGCCAGTAGTATTAGGGGGACAGGCAATCAGCCCCAGCATTTT. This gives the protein CASSIRGTGNQPQHF.

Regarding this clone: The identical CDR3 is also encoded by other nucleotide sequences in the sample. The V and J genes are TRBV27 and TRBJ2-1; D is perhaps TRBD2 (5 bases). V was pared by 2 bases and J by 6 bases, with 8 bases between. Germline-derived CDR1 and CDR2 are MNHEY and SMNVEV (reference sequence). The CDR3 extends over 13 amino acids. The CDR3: CASSLVGSNEQFF. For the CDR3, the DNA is TGTGCCAGCAGTTTAGTGGGGAGCAATGAGCAGTTCTTC.

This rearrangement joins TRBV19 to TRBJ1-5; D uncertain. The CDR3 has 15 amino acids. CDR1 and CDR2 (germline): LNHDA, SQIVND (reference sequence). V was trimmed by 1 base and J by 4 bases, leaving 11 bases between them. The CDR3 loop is CASSIGQAINQPQHF. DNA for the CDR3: TGTGCCAGTAGTATAGGCCAGGCGATTAATCAGCCCCAGCATTTT.